There are many counts of the clone carrying this T cell receptor beta chain. This entry belongs to a study of T cell repertoires in cytomegalovirus infection. Whole-study context: Signatures in public TCR beta sequences pointed to both CMV infection and matching HLA type.

MiXCR was run by TCRdb on the reads, yielding one entry per CDR3 protein. The sample lists some 200,000 distinct CDR3 sequences, 9.5% occurring once. This CDR3 comprises 15 residues. V was trimmed by 1 base and J by 8 bases, leaving 14 bases between them. The V gene's germline CDR1 is SGHTA and CDR2 FQGNSA. The chain is built from TRBV7-2 and TRBJ1-4; D is undetermined. Sequencing was performed on PBMCs. The TCR sequence derives from a human donor in good health (CMV status not recorded). Some clones in this sample may be carry-over from other donors' samples. CDR3 DNA sequence: TGTGCCAGCAGCTTAGATCCCAGGTTAGGGGAAAAACTGTTTTTT. Its translation: CASSLDPRLGEKLFF.